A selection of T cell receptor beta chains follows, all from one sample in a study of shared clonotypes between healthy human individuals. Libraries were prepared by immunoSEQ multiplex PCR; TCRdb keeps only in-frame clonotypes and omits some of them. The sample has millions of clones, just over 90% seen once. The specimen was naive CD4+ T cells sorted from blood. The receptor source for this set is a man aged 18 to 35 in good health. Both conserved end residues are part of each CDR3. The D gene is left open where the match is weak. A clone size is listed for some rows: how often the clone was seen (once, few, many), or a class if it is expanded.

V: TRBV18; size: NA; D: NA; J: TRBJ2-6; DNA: TGTGCCAGCTCACCTGGGGAAACTGGGGCCAACGTCCTGACTTTC; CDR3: CASSPGETGANVLTF
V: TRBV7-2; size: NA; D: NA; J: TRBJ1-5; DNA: TGTGCCAGCAGCTTAGGGGGACCGACCTATAGTCAGCCCCAGCATTTT; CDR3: CASSLGGPTYSQPQHF
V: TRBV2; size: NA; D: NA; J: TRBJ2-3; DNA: TGTGCCAGCAGCCCCCGCGGGCTGATCACAGATACGCAGTATTTT; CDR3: CASSPRGLITDTQYF
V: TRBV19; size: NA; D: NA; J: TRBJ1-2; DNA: TGTGCCAGCGCTGGGCTTGGCTATGGCTACACCTTC; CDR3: CASAGLGYGYTF
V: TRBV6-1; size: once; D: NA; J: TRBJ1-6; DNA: TGTGCCAGCAGTGAAGCCCCCCAATCCCCCCTCCACTTT; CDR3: CASSEAPQSPLHF
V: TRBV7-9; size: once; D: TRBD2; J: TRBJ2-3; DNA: TGTGCCAGCGGCCTAAGGACTAGCATAACAGATACGCAGTATTTT; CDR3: CASGLRTSITDTQYF
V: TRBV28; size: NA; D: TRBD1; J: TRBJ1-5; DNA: TGTGCCAGCAGGAGACAGGGAGGCCAGCCCCAGCATTTT; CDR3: CASRRQGGQPQHF
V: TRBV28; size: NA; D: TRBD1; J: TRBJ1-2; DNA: TGTGCCAGCAGTCCGACCGCCCAGACAGGGGGGTTTTATGGCTACACCTTC; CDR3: CASSPTAQTGGFYGYTF
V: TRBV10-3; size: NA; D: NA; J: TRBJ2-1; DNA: TGTGCCATCAGTGACGACAGGTACAATGAGCAGTTCTTC; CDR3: CAISDDRYNEQFF
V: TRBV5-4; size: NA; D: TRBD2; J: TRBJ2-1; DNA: TGTGCCAGCAGCGGACTAGCGGGAGTCAATGAGCAGTTCTTC; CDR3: CASSGLAGVNEQFF
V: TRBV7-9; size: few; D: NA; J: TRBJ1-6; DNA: TGTGCCAGCAGCCAAAATTCACCCCTCCACTTT; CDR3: CASSQNSPLHF
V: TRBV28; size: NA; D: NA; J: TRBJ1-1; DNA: TGTGCCAGCAGCTTACAGGGAATCATGAACACTGAAGCTTTCTTT; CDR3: CASSLQGIMNTEAFF
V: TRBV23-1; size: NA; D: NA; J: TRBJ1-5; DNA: TGCGCCAGCAATCGAGACAAGCAGCCCCAGCATTTT; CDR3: CASNRDKQPQHF
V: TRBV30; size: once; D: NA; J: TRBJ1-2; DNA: TGTGCCTGGAGTGGAGACAGCCTTAACTATGGCTACACCTTC; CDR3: CAWSGDSLNYGYTF
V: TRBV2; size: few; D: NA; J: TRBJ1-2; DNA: TGTGCCCTCAGCACAGGGTCATATGGCTACACCTTC; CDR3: CALSTGSYGYTF
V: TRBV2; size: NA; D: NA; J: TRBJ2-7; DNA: TGTGCCAGCAGCGTGGACAGCGTTGGCCCGTGGGGGCAGTACTTC; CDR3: CASSVDSVGPWGQYF
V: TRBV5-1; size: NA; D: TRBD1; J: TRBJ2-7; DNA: TGCGCCAGCAGCCAAGGACAGGGGGCTTTTCGCTACGAGCAGTACTTC; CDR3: CASSQGQGAFRYEQYF
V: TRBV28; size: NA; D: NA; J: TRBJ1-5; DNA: TGTGCCAGCAGTCGTACAAGCAATCAGCCCCAGCATTTT; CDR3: CASSRTSNQPQHF